These 24 T cell receptor beta chains were sequenced from one sample in a study of cytomegalovirus exposure and HLA in healthy donors. PCR was performed using 60 Vbeta and 13 Jbeta primers. Some clones are missing from TCRdb's copy, which holds only in-frame ones; the method was immunoSEQ multiplex PCR. The table shows about 130,000 clones, with approximately 77% occurring only once. Sample: PBMCs. The receptors were sampled from a man in his thirties or forties in good health and CMV-seronegative.

This sequence joins TRBV18 and TRBJ2-7; a possible D gene is TRBD2 (6 bases). Germline V lookup: CDR1 KGHSH, CDR2 LQKENI. This CDR3 region has 16 residues. The germline V and J ends were trimmed by 2 bases and 4 bases, with 18 bases remaining between them. The CDR3 DNA is TGTGCCAGCTCACCAGCCGGAGGGACGGTCTGGTACGAGCAGTACTTC. This gives the protein CASSPAGGTVWYEQYF.

V gene TRBV6-1 combines with J gene TRBJ2-3, with TRBD1 matching over 10 bases. Trimming removed 10 bases from V and 3 bases from J; junction bases left unmatched: 7. Germline CDR1 MNHNS, CDR2 SASEGT. CDR3 size: 14 residues. CDR3 in amino acids: CATRGTGVTDTQYF. The DNA of the CDR3 is TGTGCCACCCGGGGGACAGGGGTGACAGATACGCAGTATTTT.

CDR3 nucleotide sequence: TGTGCCACCAGCAGAGTATCTAGCGGGAGCCACGAGCAGTACTTC. Amino acid sequence: CATSRVSSGSHEQYF. This chain links TRBV15 with TRBJ2-7, with TRBD2 matching 10 bases. Germline CDR1 is LNHNV and CDR2 is YYDKDF (reference sequence). V shed 1 base, J shed 5 bases, and the junction held 5 bases outside the gene matches. This CDR3 is 15 amino acids long.

The V gene is TRBV2, the J gene TRBJ2-7, with 7 bases that match TRBD2. Germline V gives CDR1 SNHLY, CDR2 FYNNEI. Trimming cost V 8 bases and J 5 bases; bases outside gene matches: 12. The CDR3 is made up of 14 amino acids. Here the CDR3 DNA reads TGTGCCAGCCTAATCCAGGGAGGGGCCCACGAGCAGTACTTC. Translation: CASLIQGGAHEQYF.

The rearrangement uses TRBV6-6 and TRBJ2-5, with a tentative D call TRBD2 (7 bases). The germline V gene has CDR1 MNHNY and CDR2 SVGAGI (reference sequence). The CDR3 runs to 16 residues. With 0 bases removed from V and 4 bases from J, the gap between germline ends came to 15 bases. The DNA for the CDR3 is TGTGCCAGCAGTTACTCGGGGGGGGCGACCTCAGAGACCCAGTACTTC. It specifies CASSYSGGATSETQYF.

Here the CDR3 DNA reads TGTGCCAGCAGTGGGAGGACAGGGTTCTACGAGCAGTACTTC. Protein: CASSGRTGFYEQYF. The chain recombines TRBV25-1 with TRBJ2-7; 8 bases match TRBD1. This CDR3 spans 14 amino acids. The J segment lost 3 bases and the V segment lost 4 bases, leaving 5 bases of the junction unmatched. From germline, CDR1 is MGHDK and CDR2 SYGVNS.

The chain employs TRBV7-6 and TRBJ2-3; weak D call: TRBD2 (6 bases). CDR3 length: 17 residues. CDR1 and CDR2 (germline): SGHVS, FNYEAQ. V was shortened by 0 bases and J by 4 bases, with 17 bases between the two germline ends. As DNA, the CDR3 is TGTGCCAGCAGCTTAGCCTCCACCGGGAGTGGCGCAGATACGCAGTATTTT. Amino acid sequence: CASSLASTGSGADTQYF.

This clone was seen a handful of times. The chain links TRBV5-1 to TRBJ2-1, with 13 bases lining up with TRBD2. Per germline, CDR1 SGHRS and CDR2 YFSETQ. Unmatched junction bases numbered 5, after V lost 1 base and J lost 7 bases. This CDR3 comprises 16 residues. This CDR3 is CASSLLTSGRVNEQFF. CDR3 DNA: TGCGCCAGCAGCTTGCTTACTAGCGGGAGGGTAAATGAGCAGTTCTTC.

The chain is built from TRBV6-1 and TRBJ2-6, with 10 bases fitting TRBD1. The V segment lost 4 bases and the J segment 10 bases; nucleotides outside the gene matches: 4. Germline V gene sequence: CDR1 MNHNS, CDR2 SASEGT. The CDR3 runs 14 residues. DNA for the CDR3: TGTGCCAGCAGTGTGGGACAGGGGAATAACGTCCTGACTTTC. Its translation is CASSVGQGNNVLTF.

The V and J genes are TRBV19 and TRBJ2-1, with TRBD2 identical over 10 bases. Trimming cost V 2 bases and J 5 bases; bases outside gene matches: 9. Germline V lookup: CDR1 LNHDA, CDR2 SQIVND (reference sequence). CDR3 size: 17 residues. The CDR3 DNA follows: TGTGCCAGTAGTATACCCCGAGGGCTAGCGGGGGACAATGAGCAGTTCTTC. Amino acids: CASSIPRGLAGDNEQFF.

V gene TRBV5-1 combines with J gene TRBJ2-1; D remains unclear. CDR1 and CDR2 (germline): SGHRS, YFSETQ. This CDR3 is 15 amino acids long. Trimming took off 1 base at V and 0 bases at J, with 8 bases between the two ends. CDR3 in DNA: TGCGCCAGCAGCTTGACTACCAGCTCCTACAATGAGCAGTTCTTC. This sequence encodes CASSLTTSSYNEQFF. Full variable domain (outside the CDR3, taken from reference TRBV5-1 and TRBJ2-1): KAGVTQTPRYLIKTRGQQVTLSCSPISGHRSVSWYQQTPGQGLQFLFEYFSETQRNKGNFPGRFSGRQFSNSRSEMNVSTLELGDSALYLCASSLTTSSYNEQFFGPGTRLTVL.

The chain is built from TRBV2 and TRBJ2-7, with TRBD2 matching over 7 bases. With 2 bases clipped from V and 1 base from J, the junction kept 5 bases outside the gene matches. The CDR3 has 15 residues. In germline, CDR1 is SNHLY, CDR2 FYNNEI. The CDR3 DNA reads TGTGCCAGCAGTGAATGGCTAGCGGAGTCCTACGAGCAGTACTTC. It yields the protein CASSEWLAESYEQYF.

For this clone: The identical CDR3 is also encoded by other nucleotide sequences in the sample. J is TRBJ1-5 and V is TRBV19, with a tentative D call TRBD1 (6 bases). This CDR3 contains 15 residues. Trimming took 3 bases from V and 4 from J, leaving 13 bases between them. Germline V gene data show CDR1 as LNHDA and CDR2 as SQIVND (reference sequence). CDR3 residues: CASSIRDTRNQPQHF. The CDR3 region has the DNA TGTGCCAGTAGTATCCGGGACACCCGTAATCAGCCCCAGCATTTT. Based on the CDR3 plus reference TRBV19 and TRBJ1-5, the full variable domain is DGGITQSPKYLFRKEGQNVTLSCEQNLNHDAMYWYRQDPGQGLRLIYYSQIVNDFQKGDIAEGYSVSREKKESFPLTVTSAQKNPTAFYLCASSIRDTRNQPQHFGDGTRLSIL.

The genes are TRBV19 and TRBJ1-2; D uncertain. Germline lookup yields CDR1 LNHDA and CDR2 SQIVND (reference sequence). Between the trimmed V and J ends, which lost 6 bases and 3 bases, there was a span of 5 bases. CDR3 length equals 11 residues. CDR3 amino acids: CASSTDYGYTF. DNA of the CDR3: TGTGCCAGTAGCACGGACTATGGCTACACCTTC.

V usage is TRBV6-1 and J usage is TRBJ2-7; no clear D gene. The V gene lost 1 base and the J gene lost 0 bases, with 7 bases spanning the gap. In germline, CDR1 is MNHNS, CDR2 SASEGT. There are 14 residues in the CDR3. CDR3 nucleotides: TGTGCCAGCAGTGAAGGCCTCGGCTCCTACGAGCAGTACTTC. It specifies CASSEGLGSYEQYF.

V is TRBV30 and J is TRBJ2-3; 11 bases agree with TRBD2. This CDR3 has 15 amino acids. Germline V lookup: CDR1 GTSNPN, CDR2 SVGIG (reference sequence). With V trimmed by 5 bases and J by 4 bases, 8 bases remained unmatched. The CDR3 sequence is CAWASGRSISDTQYF. The CDR3 coding sequence is TGTGCCTGGGCTAGCGGGAGGTCAATTTCAGATACGCAGTATTTT.

This clone has only a few counts. The V call is TRBV6-1, the J call TRBJ2-3; a weak D match, TRBD2 (7 bases). V was trimmed by 4 bases and J by 0 bases, leaving 17 bases between them. The CDR3 length is 17 residues. In germline, CDR1 is MNHNS, CDR2 SASEGT. CDR3 sequence reads: CASSGGGLAVSTDTQYF. The CDR3 region has the DNA TGTGCCAGCAGTGGGGGGGGGCTAGCGGTGAGCACAGATACGCAGTATTTT.

The chain joins TRBV6-6 to TRBJ1-1; D call uncertain. The CDR3 extends over 12 amino acids. The germline CDR1 and CDR2 sequences are MNHNY and SVGAGI (reference sequence). V lost 3 bases to trimming and J lost 2 bases, with 4 bases between them. CDR3 loop: CASSYLNTEAFF. The CDR3 DNA reads TGTGCCAGCAGTTATCTTAACACTGAAGCTTTCTTT.

The chain uses TRBV9 and TRBJ2-1, with 7 bases fitting TRBD1. V shed 4 bases, J shed 7 bases, and the junction held 2 bases outside the gene matches. Germline V gene lookup returns CDR1 SGDLS and CDR2 YYNGEE. This CDR3 contains 12 residues. The CDR3: CASSPDRNEQFF. CDR3 bases: TGTGCCAGCAGCCCGGACAGGAATGAGCAGTTCTTC.

The chain links TRBV20-1 to TRBJ1-1; D unresolved. The CDR3 extends over 11 amino acids. Germline CDR1 and CDR2: DFQATT and SNEGSKA (reference sequence). Trimming left V 3 bases short and J 6 bases short, with 8 bases between. Here the CDR3 reads CSASRGAEAFF. The DNA of the CDR3 is TGCAGTGCTAGCCGGGGTGCTGAAGCTTTCTTT.

V is TRBV19 and J is TRBJ2-3, with unresolved D. The CDR3 runs to 14 residues. Germline CDR1 LNHDA, CDR2 SQIVND (reference sequence). V lost 3 bases and J 2 bases, leaving 9 bases between the germline ends. Here the CDR3 DNA reads TGTGCCAGTAGTATGGGCCAGCCCACAGATACGCAGTATTTT. It translates to CASSMGQPTDTQYF. The full variable domain, completed using reference TRBV19 and TRBJ2-3, is DGGITQSPKYLFRKEGQNVTLSCEQNLNHDAMYWYRQDPGQGLRLIYYSQIVNDFQKGDIAEGYSVSREKKESFPLTVTSAQKNPTAFYLCASSMGQPTDTQYFGPGTRLTVL.

The chain joins TRBV5-1 to TRBJ2-7; 11 positions match TRBD1. The junction had 6 bases not matched to a gene; V was cut back by 2 bases and J by 5 bases. CDR3 length: 15 residues. CDR1 is SGHRS and CDR2 is YFSETQ in the germline V gene. Written as DNA, the CDR3 is TGCGCCAGCAGCTTCTCCCGGGACAGGGGGGACGAGCAGTACTTC. It codes for CASSFSRDRGDEQYF. Full variable domain (missing parts from reference TRBV5-1 and TRBJ2-7): KAGVTQTPRYLIKTRGQQVTLSCSPISGHRSVSWYQQTPGQGLQFLFEYFSETQRNKGNFPGRFSGRQFSNSRSEMNVSTLELGDSALYLCASSFSRDRGDEQYFGPGTRLTVT.

The chain recombines TRBV27 with TRBJ1-2; 7 nucleotides agree with TRBD1. The CDR3 has 12 amino acids. The germline V gene has CDR1 MNHEY and CDR2 SMNVEV (reference sequence). J gave up 8 bases and V 6 bases, and 6 bases lay outside the gene matches. CDR3 in amino acids: CASSFTGDGYTF. CDR3 nucleotides: TGTGCCAGCAGCTTTACAGGGGACGGCTACACCTTC.

The rearrangement joins TRBV7-9 to TRBJ1-4; no reliable D call. V was clipped by 3 bases and J by 0 bases, with 5 bases between them. The CDR3 loop spans 14 amino acids. CDR1 is SEHNR, CDR2 FQNEAQ, per germline (reference sequence). The CDR3, as DNA: TGTGCCAGCAGCTTTACTGCAACTAATGAAAAACTGTTTTTT. It is translated as CASSFTATNEKLFF.